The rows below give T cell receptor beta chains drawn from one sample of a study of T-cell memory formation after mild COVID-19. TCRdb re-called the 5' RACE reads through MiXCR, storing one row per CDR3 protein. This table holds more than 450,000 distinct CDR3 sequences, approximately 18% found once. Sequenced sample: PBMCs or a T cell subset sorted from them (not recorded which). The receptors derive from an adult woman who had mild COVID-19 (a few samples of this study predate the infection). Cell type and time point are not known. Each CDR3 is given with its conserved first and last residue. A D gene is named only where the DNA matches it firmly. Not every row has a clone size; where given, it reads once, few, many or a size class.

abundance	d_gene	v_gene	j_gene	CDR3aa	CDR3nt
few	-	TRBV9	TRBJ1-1	CASSPPGENTEAFF	TGTGCCAGCAGCCCCCCAGGGGAAAACACTGAAGCTTTCTTT
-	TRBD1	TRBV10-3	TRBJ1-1	CAISAPGQGPEAFF	TGTGCCATCAGTGCCCCGGGACAGGGTCCTGAAGCTTTCTTT
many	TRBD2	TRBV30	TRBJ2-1	CAGRTSGNNEQFF	TGTGCCGGTAGGACTAGCGGCAACAATGAGCAGTTCTTC
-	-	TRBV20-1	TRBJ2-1	CSAISRPSNEQFF	TGCAGTGCTATCTCTCGCCCCTCGAATGAGCAGTTCTTC
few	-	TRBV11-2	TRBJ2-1	CASSRDFTPNEQFF	TGTGCCAGCAGCCGGGACTTCACCCCCAATGAGCAGTTCTTC
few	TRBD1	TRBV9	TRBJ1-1	CASSPPGQGTLNTEAFF	TGTGCCAGCAGCCCCCCTGGACAGGGGACCTTGAACACTGAAGCTTTCTTT
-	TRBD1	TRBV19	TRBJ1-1	CASSAGTGGFEAFF	TGTGCCAGTAGTGCCGGGACAGGGGGTTTCGAAGCTTTCTTT
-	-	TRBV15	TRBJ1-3	CATSRDGSSGNTIYF	TGTGCCACCAGCAGGGACGGTAGCTCTGGAAACACCATATATTTT
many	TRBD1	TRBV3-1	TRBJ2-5	CASSQMTGVQETQYF	TGTGCCAGCAGCCAAATGACAGGGGTACAAGAGACCCAGTACTTC
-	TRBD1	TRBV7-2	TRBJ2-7	CASLPTGGASYEQYF	TGTGCCAGCCTACCTACAGGGGGCGCATCCTACGAGCAGTACTTC
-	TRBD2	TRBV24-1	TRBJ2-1	CATSDLGTSGTYNEQFF	TGTGCCACCAGTGATCTTGGGACTAGCGGCACCTACAATGAGCAGTTCTTC
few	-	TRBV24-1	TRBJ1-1	CATSDLRSTEAFF	TGTGCCACCAGTGATTTGCGCAGCACTGAAGCTTTCTTT
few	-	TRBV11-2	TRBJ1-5	CASSLEGVDSNQPQHF	TGTGCCAGCAGCTTAGAGGGTGTTGATAGCAATCAGCCCCAGCATTTT
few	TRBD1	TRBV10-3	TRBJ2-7	CAIRTGGFNEQYF	TGTGCCATCAGGACAGGGGGGTTCAACGAGCAGTACTTC
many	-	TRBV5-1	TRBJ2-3	CASSLSRAGDTQYF	TGCGCCAGCAGCTTGAGCAGGGCAGGGGATACGCAGTATTTT
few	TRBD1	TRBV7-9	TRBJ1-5	CASSYGTAHNQPQHF	TGTGCCAGCAGCTACGGGACAGCCCACAATCAGCCCCAGCATTTT
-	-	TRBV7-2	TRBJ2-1	CASSLLGDSSSYNEQFF	TGTGCCAGCAGCTTATTAGGGGACTCGTCGTCCTACAATGAGCAGTTCTTC
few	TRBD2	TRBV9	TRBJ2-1	CASSVSPGAGGNNEQFF	TGTGCCAGCAGCGTATCCCCTGGAGCGGGAGGGAACAATGAGCAGTTCTTC
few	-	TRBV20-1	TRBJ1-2	CSADRQAANYGYTF	TGCAGTGCTGATAGACAGGCTGCTAACTATGGCTACACCTTC
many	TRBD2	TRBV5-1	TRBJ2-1	CASSPAKREGSNEQFF	TGCGCCAGCAGTCCGGCGAAGCGGGAGGGCTCCAATGAGCAGTTCTTC
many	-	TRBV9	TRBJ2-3	CASSVGTTDTQYF	TGTGCCAGCAGCGTAGGGACCACAGATACGCAGTATTTT
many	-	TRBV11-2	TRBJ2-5	CASSLPGVRETQYF	TGTGCCAGCAGCTTACCAGGGGTGAGAGAGACCCAGTACTTC
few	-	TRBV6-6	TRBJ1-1	CASSAVGRGTEAFF	TGTGCCAGCAGTGCCGTAGGCAGGGGCACTGAAGCTTTCTTT
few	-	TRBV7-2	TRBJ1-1	CASSLEWTGGTEAFF	TGTGCCAGCAGCCTTGAGTGGACCGGGGGCACTGAAGCTTTCTTT
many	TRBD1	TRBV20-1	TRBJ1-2	CSARTGGDYGYTF	TGCAGTGCTCGGACAGGGGGTGACTATGGCTACACCTTC
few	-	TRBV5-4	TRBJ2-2	CASSLARAFNTGELFF	TGTGCCAGCAGCTTGGCTCGGGCCTTTAACACCGGGGAGCTGTTTTTT
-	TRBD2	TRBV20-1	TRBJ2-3	CSASPSGGTSTDTQYF	TGCAGTGCTTCCCCTAGCGGCGGAACCAGCACAGATACGCAGTATTTT
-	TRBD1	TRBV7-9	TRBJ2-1	CASSLRDRGRFEVGNEQFF	TGTGCCAGCAGCCTCCGGGACAGGGGGCGGTTTGAGGTGGGCAATGAGCAGTTCTTC
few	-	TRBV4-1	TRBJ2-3	CASRRQDGTDTQYF	TGCGCCAGCAGGCGTCAGGATGGCACAGATACGCAGTATTTT
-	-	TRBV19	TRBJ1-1	CASSHTEAFF	TGTGCCAGTAGTCACACTGAAGCTTTCTTT
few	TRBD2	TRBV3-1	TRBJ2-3	CASSQDPLVAGATDTQYF	TGTGCCAGCAGCCAGGACCCCCTGGTAGCGGGGGCAACAGATACGCAGTATTTT
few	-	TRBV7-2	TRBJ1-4	CASSFQGWGEKLFF	TGTGCCAGCAGCTTCCAGGGGTGGGGTGAAAAACTGTTTTTT
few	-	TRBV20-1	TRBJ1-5	CSAREGVGSNQPQHF	TGCAGTGCTAGAGAAGGAGTCGGGAGCAATCAGCCCCAGCATTTT
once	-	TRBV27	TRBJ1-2	CASSLSGVRDGYTF	TGTGCCAGCAGTTTATCGGGGGTGAGGGACGGCTACACCTTC
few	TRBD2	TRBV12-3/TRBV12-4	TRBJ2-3	CATDSGSRDTQYF	TGTGCCACCGATAGCGGGAGTCGAGATACGCAGTATTTT
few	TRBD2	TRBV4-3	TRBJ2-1	CASSYSGSAYNEQFF	TGCGCCAGCAGTTATAGCGGGAGTGCTTACAATGAGCAGTTCTTC
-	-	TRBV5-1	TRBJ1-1	CASSLPIEGTEAFF	TGCGCCAGCAGCTTGCCCATCGAGGGCACTGAAGCTTTCTTT
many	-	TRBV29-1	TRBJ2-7	CSVEGQFSYEQYF	TGCAGCGTTGAAGGGCAGTTCTCCTACGAGCAGTACTTC
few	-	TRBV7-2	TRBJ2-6	CASSRVRGGANVLTF	TGTGCCAGCAGCCGCGTCCGGGGTGGGGCCAACGTCCTGACTTTC
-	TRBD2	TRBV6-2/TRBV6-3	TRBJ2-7	CASRIGRADEQYF	TGTGCCAGCAGGATCGGGAGGGCCGACGAGCAGTACTTC